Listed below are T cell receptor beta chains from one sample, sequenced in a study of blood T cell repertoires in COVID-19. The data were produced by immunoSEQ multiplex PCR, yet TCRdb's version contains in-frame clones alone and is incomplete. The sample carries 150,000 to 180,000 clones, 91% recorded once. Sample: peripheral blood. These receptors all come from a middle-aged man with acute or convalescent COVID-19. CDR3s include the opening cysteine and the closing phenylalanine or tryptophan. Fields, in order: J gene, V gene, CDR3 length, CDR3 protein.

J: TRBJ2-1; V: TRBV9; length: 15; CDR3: CASSVGGDSYNEQFF
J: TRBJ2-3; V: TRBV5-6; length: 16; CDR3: CASSLYAGVLGDTQYF
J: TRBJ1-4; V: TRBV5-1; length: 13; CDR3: CASSSRDRGKLFF
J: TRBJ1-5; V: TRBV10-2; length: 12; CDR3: CASNNPGEPQHF
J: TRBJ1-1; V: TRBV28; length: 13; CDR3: CASNTQGYTEAFF
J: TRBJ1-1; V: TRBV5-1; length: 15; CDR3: CASSLLGQRNTEAFF
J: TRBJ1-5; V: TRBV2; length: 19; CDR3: CASSEALRAGRDSNQPQHF
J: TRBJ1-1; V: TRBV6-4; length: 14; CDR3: CASRPGQRAGEAFF
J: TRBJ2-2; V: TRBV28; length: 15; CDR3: CASKTGGPNTGELFF
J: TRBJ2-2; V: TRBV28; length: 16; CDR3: CASSLPGQGKAGELFF
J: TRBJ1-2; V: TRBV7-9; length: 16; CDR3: CASSHKPGTGGSGYTF
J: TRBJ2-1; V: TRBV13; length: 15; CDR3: CASSLGSFRGREQFF
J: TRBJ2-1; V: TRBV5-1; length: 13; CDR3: CASSAGHRDEQFF
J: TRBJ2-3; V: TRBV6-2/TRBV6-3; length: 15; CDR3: CASSYWGQGRDTQYF
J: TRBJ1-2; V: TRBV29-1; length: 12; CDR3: CSVDETVYGYTF
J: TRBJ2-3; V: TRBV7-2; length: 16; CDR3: CASSIYSGSGTDTQYF
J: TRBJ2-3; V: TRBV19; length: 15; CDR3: CASSIQAQRADTQYF
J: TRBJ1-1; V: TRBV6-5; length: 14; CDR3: CASRQGARGTEAFF
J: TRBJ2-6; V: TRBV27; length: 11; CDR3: CDGGAGHVLTF
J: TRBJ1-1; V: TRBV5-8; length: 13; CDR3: CASSFTGISEAFF
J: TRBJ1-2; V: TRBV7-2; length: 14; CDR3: CASSLGGRGNGYTF
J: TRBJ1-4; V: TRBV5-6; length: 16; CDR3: CASSPDGGRYGEKLFF
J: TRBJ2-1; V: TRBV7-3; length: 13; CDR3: CASSATVYNEQFF
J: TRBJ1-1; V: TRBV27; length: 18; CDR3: CASSLRDRGRGMNTEAFF
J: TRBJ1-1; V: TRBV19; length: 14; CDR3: CASSFRGLNTEAFF
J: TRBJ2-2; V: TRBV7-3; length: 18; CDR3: CASSKSLSWRENTGELFF
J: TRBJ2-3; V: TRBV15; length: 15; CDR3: CATSRDAEVRDTQYF
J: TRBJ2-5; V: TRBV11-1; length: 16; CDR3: CASSLADIGGQKTQYF
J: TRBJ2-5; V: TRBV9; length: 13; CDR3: CASSVGVVETQYF
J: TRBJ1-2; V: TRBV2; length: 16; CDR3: CASSGTVNRSGYGYTF
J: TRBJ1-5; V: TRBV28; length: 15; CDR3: CASSPAGGSNQPQHF
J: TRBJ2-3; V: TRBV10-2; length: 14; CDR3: CASSVGRVTDTQYF
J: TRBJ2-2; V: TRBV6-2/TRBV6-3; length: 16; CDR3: CASSYAGGGNSGELFF
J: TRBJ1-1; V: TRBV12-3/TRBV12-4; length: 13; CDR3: CASRIVGGTEAFF
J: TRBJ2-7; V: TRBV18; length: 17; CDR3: CASSLPGGAGRLVEQYF
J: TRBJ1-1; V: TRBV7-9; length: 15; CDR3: CASSSGQSDHTEAFF
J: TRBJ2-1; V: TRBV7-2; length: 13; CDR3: CASSLRLYNEQFF
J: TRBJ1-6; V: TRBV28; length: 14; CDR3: CASSLGQRNSPLHF
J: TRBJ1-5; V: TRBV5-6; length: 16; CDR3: CASSTRTRDSYQPQHF
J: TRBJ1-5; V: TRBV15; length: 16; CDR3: CATSRTRQARNQPQHF
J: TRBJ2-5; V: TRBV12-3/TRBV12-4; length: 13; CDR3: CASGDRPKETQYF
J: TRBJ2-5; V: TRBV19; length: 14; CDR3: CASSVSTSRETQYF
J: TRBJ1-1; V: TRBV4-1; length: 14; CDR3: CASSQTGQGSEAFF
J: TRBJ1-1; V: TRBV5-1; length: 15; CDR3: CASSLEGAGITEAFF
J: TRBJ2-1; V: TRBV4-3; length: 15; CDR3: CASSQGGAVYNEQFF